This TCR beta chain derives from a study of cytomegalovirus exposure and HLA in healthy donors. General study results and limits: HLA alleles were associated with roughly 15,000 TCR beta sequences in a later analysis at 0.05 false discovery rate. TCR beta sequences reportedly predicted most subjects' HLA-A and HLA-B alleles accurately.

Vbeta (60) and Jbeta (13) primers were used in the PCR. The data were produced by immunoSEQ multiplex PCR, yet TCRdb's version contains in-frame clones alone and is incomplete. The sample includes fewer than 75,000 clones, 70% to 85% of them seen just once. In regard to this clone: Its antigen is unidentified.

Germline-derived CDR1 and CDR2 are MNHNS and SASEGT. The CDR3 contains 11 residues. Sequencing was done on a sample of PBMCs. This chain uses TRBV6-1 with TRBJ2-7, with D maybe TRBD1 (6 bases). The TCR sequence derives from a woman aged 25 to 39 in good health and CMV-seronegative. The CDR3: CASSEYRTVLV. CDR3 nucleotides: TGTGCCAGCAGTGAATATAGGACAGTCCTTGTC.